What follows is one TCR beta chain and its context. Its matching antigen is unknown. With UMI labels, 5' RACE was used to prepare the TRB cDNA libraries. From the 5' RACE reads, TCRdb lists one entry per CDR3 protein and no DNA. The table lists around 130,000 distinct CDR3 sequences. This sample was included in a study of CXCR3-negative and CXCR3-positive naive CD8 T cells. There are 15 residues in the CDR3. Germline CDR1 and CDR2: DFQATT and SNEGSKA (reference sequence). Whole-study findings and limits: TRB CDR3s of CXCR3-positive naive cells were more hydrophobic than those of CXCR3-negative naive cells.

The sequence was obtained from a human donor in good health. Some clones in this sample may be carry-over from other donors' samples. The chain links TRBV20-1 to TRBJ2-1; TCRdb returns TRBD2, unconfirmable since there is no DNA. The sequenced sample consisted of naive CXCR3+ CD8+ T cells from blood. Stated subset: CD45RO-CCR7+CD27+CD95- naive CD8+ T cells expressing CXCR3 (TNR3+). This CDR3 reads CSAGGGTSSYNEQFF.